A single sample gave rise to the 6 T cell receptor beta chains below, sequenced in a study of T cell repertoires in cytomegalovirus infection. Via MiXCR, TCRdb re-called the reads, giving one row per CDR3 protein. The sample consists of about 740,000 distinct CDR3 sequences, 30% to 35% of them appearing once. Their recognized antigens are unknown. Sequenced material: cultured PBMCs, taken from culture after CMV antigen stimulation. The receptor set was obtained from a human donor in good health (CMV status not recorded). Some clones in this sample may be carry-over from other donors' samples.

In this sample, this clonotype turned up a few times. The chain combines TRBV7-2 with TRBJ1-4, with 7 bases identical to TRBD1. V dropped 1 base and J dropped 7; count of bases not matched to a gene: 9. Germline-derived CDR1 and CDR2 are SGHTA and FQGNSA. The CDR3 has 16 amino acids. CDR3 loop: CASSLGIRGYIEKLFF. The CDR3 DNA sequence: TGTGCCAGCAGCTTAGGAATCAGGGGGTACATTGAAAAACTGTTTTTT.

The genes are TRBV7-6 and TRBJ2-1; TRBD2 is a possible D gene (7 bases). The length of the CDR3 is 13 residues. V dropped 8 bases and J dropped 3 bases, with 11 bases sitting between them. Germline values: CDR1 SGHVS, CDR2 FNYEAQ. The CDR3 loop is CASGGGFYNEQFF. The CDR3 nucleotides are TGTGCCAGCGGGGGGGGCTTCTACAATGAGCAGTTCTTC.

This clonotype was counted only a few times. The chain combines TRBV7-6 with TRBJ2-3; D gene uncertain. V gave up 4 bases and J gave up 2 bases, with 7 bases separating them. Germline V gives CDR1 SGHVS, CDR2 FNYEAQ. The CDR3 consists of 13 residues. The CDR3 spells CASSSANTDTQYF. CDR3 bases: TGTGCCAGCAGCTCTGCCAACACAGATACGCAGTATTTT.

The chain combines TRBV23-1 with TRBJ2-1, with TRBD2 identical over 8 bases. TRBV23-1 is identified as an open reading frame with a role that is uncertain. The CDR3 is made up of 14 amino acids. V lost 6 bases and J lost 6; bases outside the gene matches: 7. CDR3 nucleotides: TGCGCCAGCAGCCCGAGCGGGGGAATCAATGAGCAGTTCTTC. It is translated as CASSPSGGINEQFF.

The chain recombines TRBV4-3 with TRBJ1-2; D gene unclear. Trimming cost V 2 bases and J 6 bases, with 13 bases left between them. This CDR3 region has 14 residues. Germline-derived CDR1 and CDR2 are LGHNA and YSLEER. CDR3 residues: CASSQYGDENGYTF. The CDR3 DNA follows: TGCGCCAGCAGCCAATACGGCGATGAGAATGGCTACACCTTC.

The rearrangement links TRBV12-3 or TRBV12-4 to TRBJ1-4; D possibly corresponds to TRBD1 (6 bases). The V end was cut by 3 bases, the J end by 6 bases, with 14 bases between. The CDR3 totals 15 residues. The CDR3 loop reads CASSLSGDTDEKLFF. DNA of the CDR3: TGTGCCAGCAGTTTGTCAGGGGACACTGATGAAAAACTGTTTTTT.